This TCR beta chain appears in the sequencing data of a study of regulatory T cells in long-lasting Graves disease (dated by TCRdb to 2020 to 2023). Turning to the overall study: Persistent Graves' disease was defined as antithyroid drug treatment for over 5 years with persistently positive TSH receptor autoantibodies. Peripheral blood TCR sequencing and RNA sequencing compared persistent Graves' disease patients with newly diagnosed Graves' disease patients. The study was registered as a clinical trial and conducted in China. A total of around 35 samples underwent TCR sequencing: around 13 from persistent and 20 from newly diagnosed Graves' disease patients. Persistent Graves' disease patients in the clinical cohort had taken antithyroid drugs for roughly ten years on average. What the study reported, not specific to this receptor: More public clonotypes were shared among persistent patients (2,741) than among newly diagnosed patients (966). Persistent disease showed preferential use of TRBV28, TRBJ1-2 and TRBJ2-5, whereas newly diagnosed disease favored TRBV20-1 and TRBJ2-1. Sequencing and analysis were limited to the TCR beta chain. Compared with newly diagnosed patients, patients with persistent Graves' disease had lower TCR Shannon entropy and fewer highly expanded clones, which suggests clonal expansion. The authors noted that the small sample size was a limitation that may lower accuracy. Because the primary lesion, thyroid tissue, could not be accessed, the study looked at peripheral blood alone.

The CDR3 has 13 amino acids, counting the end cysteine and phenylalanine. CDR3 DNA only is kept here, 39 bases in frame from base 1. The junction shows trimming of 0 bases on V and 7 bases on J, plus 10 bases between the germline ends. CDR1 SGHRS and CDR2 YFSETQ are derived from the germline V gene. Library method: multiplex PCR. Sequencing instrument: Illumina HiSeq 4000. iRepertoire HTBI primers and Arm-PCR amplification of CDR3 regions were used to construct TCR beta libraries. Before sequencing, the PCR products underwent gel purification. The original pipeline was this. Gene usage analysis of CDR3 amino acid clonotypes used the approximately 62 TRBV and about 15 TRBJ segments found across samples. Filtered high-quality paired reads were merged into contigs using COPE and FqMerger. Contigs were aligned with BLAST to IMGT TRBV, TRBD and TRBJ reference genes, and CDR3 was defined per IMGT. Any clonotype with a frequency above 0.1% was counted as a highly expanded clone. Shannon entropy served as the measure of repertoire diversity, while the Gini coefficient captured V-J evenness. A clonotype found in more than one individual was treated as public. TCRdb handled the public reads itself, with Q25 trimming in fastp and clone calling in MiXCR, and kept productive beta chains. Duplicate CDR3 protein sequences are folded into a single record with the most common DNA and genes. The V and J calls come from TCRdb's annotation, not from the publication. The sample profile shows fewer than 600,000 distinct CDR3 sequences; 20% to 25% of them were found once. The biggest ten clones account for around 14% of the sample.

In the paper's terms, the time point label means: persistent/refractory GD, antithyroid drugs over 5 years with positive TRAb. RNA was extracted from PBMCs in TRIzol for both TCR sequencing and RNA sequencing. The diagnosis of Graves' disease followed American Thyroid Association guidelines. The patients came from an endocrinology department in Xi'an, China. From each patient, 8 to 10 milliliters of peripheral blood was collected into an EDTA anticoagulant tube. Ficoll Paque Plus density gradient separation was used to isolate PBMCs, and no further T cell sorting was performed. An Agilent 2100 Bioanalyzer and agarose gel were used to check RNA quality, while a NanoDrop 2000 measured RNA concentration. This clonotype came up many times. No cognate antigen has been identified for it. Base-call qualities are not available, and no considerably larger clone is one nucleotide away.

The clonotype originates from a female donor with Graves disease. Recombination joined TRBV5-1 with TRBJ1-1; too little of a D gene remains to name it. This material consisted of peripheral blood mononuclear cells (PBMCs), taken when the disease was refractory, from a patient treated with antithyroid drugs. Here is the DNA: TGCGCCAGCAGCTTGGGGACGTTAAATGAAGCTTTCTTT. Translation gives CASSLGTLNEAFF.